The 5 T cell receptor beta chains in this list originate from one sample, sequenced in a study of STAT5B mutations in CD4+ large granular lymphocyte leukemia. Libraries were prepared by immunoSEQ multiplex PCR; TCRdb keeps only in-frame clonotypes and omits some of them. The table records 23,000 or so clones, about two thirds of them present only once. Sequences were obtained from CD4+ T cells from blood buffy coats. The receptors were sampled from a human donor in good health.

The CDR3: CASRAAQKLYGYTF. The CDR3 region has the DNA TGTGCCAGTAGGGCAGCCCAAAAGTTGTATGGCTACACCTTC. V gene TRBV19 combines with J gene TRBJ1-2; D not certain. From germline, CDR1 is LNHDA and CDR2 SQIVND (reference sequence). The germline V and J ends were trimmed by 6 bases and 5 bases, with 16 bases remaining between them. The CDR3 loop spans 14 amino acids.

The chain employs TRBV20-1 and TRBJ1-4, with D unresolved. Germline V gene lookup returns CDR1 DFQATT and CDR2 SNEGSKA (reference sequence). The CDR3 length is 11 residues. The ends were cut back, 5 bases at V and 7 bases at J, with 8 bases in the middle. The CDR3 sequence: CSAREGEKLFF. The CDR3 DNA follows: TGCAGTGCTCGGGAGGGTGAAAAACTGTTTTTT.

This sequence joins TRBV9 and TRBJ2-2; 9 bases are shared with TRBD1. The CDR3 extends over 16 amino acids. The V and J ends lost 4 bases and 1 base, in that order; junction bases with no gene match: 5. CDR1 is SGDLS and CDR2 is YYNGEE in the germline V gene. The CDR3, as DNA: TGTGCCAGCAGCTACGGACAGGGGAAGAACACCGGGGAGCTGTTTTTT. It encodes CASSYGQGKNTGELFF.

The chain joins TRBV4-2 to TRBJ1-1; D is unclear. The germline gives CDR1 LGHNA, CDR2 YNFKEQ. The CDR3 runs to 19 residues. V gave up 3 bases and J gave up 1 base, with 24 bases separating them. The CDR3 nucleotides are TGTGCCAGCAGCCATCTCCCCCACCGGGTCAAACGTAAGAACACTGAAGCTTTCTTT. Amino acid sequence: CASSHLPHRVKRKNTEAFF.

This rearrangement joins TRBV5-1 to TRBJ2-1, with 7 bases aligning to TRBD2. This CDR3 is built from 15 residues. The V and J ends lost 2 bases and 4 bases, in that order; junction bases with no gene match: 6. Germline lookup yields CDR1 SGHRS and CDR2 YFSETQ. The CDR3 spells CASSFGGGSYNEQFF. CDR3 in DNA: TGCGCCAGCAGCTTTGGGGGGGGATCTTACAATGAGCAGTTCTTC.